This is a list of T cell receptor beta chains from one sample in a study of low-dose radiotherapy and immunotherapy resistance in tumors. One entry per CDR3 protein, called by TCRdb with MiXCR from the reads. The repertoire holds approximately 100,000 distinct CDR3 sequences, with less than 25% as singletons. The source was PBMCs, collected after low-dose radiotherapy plus immunotherapy. The receptors derive from a male donor with prostate cancer. CDR3s include the opening cysteine and the closing phenylalanine or tryptophan. D genes are given only for firm matches.

>TRBD1|TRBV7-2|TRBJ1-6
CASSSGTGTNSPLHF
>.|TRBV19|TRBJ2-7
CASSSGTPSSYEQYF
>.|TRBV10-2|TRBJ2-1
CASSESVAENEQFF
>.|TRBV5-4|TRBJ2-1
CASRGVGGEQFF
>.|TRBV5-1|TRBJ2-7
CASSSIQGYEQYF
>.|TRBV6-2/TRBV6-3|TRBJ2-2
CATSRGPGELFF
>TRBD2|TRBV11-3|TRBJ2-7
CASSGTSNEQYF
>.|TRBV5-1|TRBJ1-1
CASSLGGANTEAFF
>.|TRBV5-1|TRBJ2-4
CASSLDRGVAKNIQYF
>.|TRBV27|TRBJ2-7
CASSPRGARGEQYF